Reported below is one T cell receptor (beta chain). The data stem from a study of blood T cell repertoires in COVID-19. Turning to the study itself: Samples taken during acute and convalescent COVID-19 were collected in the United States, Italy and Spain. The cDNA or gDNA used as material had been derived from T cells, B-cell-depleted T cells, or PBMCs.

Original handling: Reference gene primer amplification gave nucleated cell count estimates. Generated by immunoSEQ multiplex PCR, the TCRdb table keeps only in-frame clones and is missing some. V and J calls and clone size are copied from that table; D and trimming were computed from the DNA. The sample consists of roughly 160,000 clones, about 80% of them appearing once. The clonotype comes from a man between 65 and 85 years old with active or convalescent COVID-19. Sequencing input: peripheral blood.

The CDR3 protein is CASAQYRGRDEKLFF. The CDR3 nucleotides are TGTGCCAGCGCCCAGTACAGGGGGCGCGATGAAAAACTGTTTTTT. The rearrangement joins TRBV27 to TRBJ1-4; 9 nucleotides align to TRBD1. Germline values: CDR1 MNHEY, CDR2 SMNVEV (reference sequence). Unmatched junction bases numbered 10, after V lost 8 bases and J lost 6 bases. The length of the CDR3 is 15 residues.